The next 22 T cell receptor beta chains were all read from a single sample in a study of chemoradiotherapy in HPV16-positive cancers. The assay was immunoSEQ multiplex PCR, and TCRdb's table has in-frame clones only and misses some. The table records some 12,000 clones, 81% of them present only once. Sampling was carried out from a patient who underwent chemoradiotherapy. Source of these receptors: a human donor with HPV-associated anogenital cancer.

There are a few counts of this clone. The rearrangement joins TRBV5-1 to TRBJ1-4; a possible D gene is TRBD1 (5 bases). Germline V gene lookup returns CDR1 SGHRS and CDR2 YFSETQ. The CDR3 is 15 amino acids. V dropped 4 bases and J dropped 0 bases, with 10 bases sitting between them. CDR3 DNA sequence: TGCGCCAGCAGCAGTGACAGTGCAACTAATGAAAAACTGTTTTTT. It yields the protein CASSSDSATNEKLFF. The entire variable domain, with the rest obtained from reference TRBV5-1 and TRBJ1-4, is as follows: KAGVTQTPRYLIKTRGQQVTLSCSPISGHRSVSWYQQTPGQGLQFLFEYFSETQRNKGNFPGRFSGRQFSNSRSEMNVSTLELGDSALYLCASSSDSATNEKLFFGSGTQLSVL.

The chain uses TRBV29-1 and TRBJ2-7, with unresolved D. Germline assignment: CDR1 SQVTM and CDR2 ANQGSEA. V was trimmed by 4 bases and J by 0 bases, leaving 10 bases between them. This CDR3 region has 13 residues. The CDR3 nucleotides read TGCAGCGTTGGAAAGGGTACCTCCTACGAGCAGTACTTC. This sequence encodes CSVGKGTSYEQYF.

The rearrangement uses TRBV29-1 and TRBJ1-1; D uncertain. The CDR3 runs 13 residues. CDR1 is SQVTM and CDR2 is ANQGSEA in the germline V gene. The V and J ends lost 7 bases and 7 bases respectively, with 19 bases between them. CDR3 in DNA: TGCAGCGGATCCAGGACGGGTTCAGGTGAAGCTTTCTTT. Protein: CSGSRTGSGEAFF.

In DNA, the CDR3 is TGTGCCAGCAGCCGAGGGGGGAACCAAGAGACCCAGTACTTC. Encoded protein: CASSRGGNQETQYF. The chain has TRBV5-6 and TRBJ2-5; possibly TRBD1 or TRBD2 for D (6 bases each). Trimming pared 4 bases from V and 0 bases from J, leaving 10 bases between. The CDR3 has 14 amino acids. Per germline, CDR1 SGHDT and CDR2 YYEEEE.

The chain recombines TRBV19 with TRBJ1-5, with D perhaps TRBD1 (6 bases). CDR1 is LNHDA and CDR2 is SQIVND in the germline V gene (reference sequence). CDR3 length: 17 amino acids. With 6 bases removed from V and 0 bases from J, the gap between germline ends came to 18 bases. The CDR3 is CASSIPQGAYSNQPQHF. The CDR3 nucleotides are TGTGCCAGTAGCATCCCACAGGGAGCCTATAGCAATCAGCCCCAGCATTTT. Based on the CDR3 plus reference TRBV19 and TRBJ1-5, the full variable domain is DGGITQSPKYLFRKEGQNVTLSCEQNLNHDAMYWYRQDPGQGLRLIYYSQIVNDFQKGDIAEGYSVSREKKESFPLTVTSAQKNPTAFYLCASSIPQGAYSNQPQHFGDGTRLSIL.

The chain combines TRBV5-4 with TRBJ1-5, with TRBD1 matching 8 bases. V gave up 4 bases and J gave up 4 bases; unmatched junction bases: 7. CDR1 and CDR2 from the germline V gene are SGHNT and YYREEE (reference sequence). The CDR3 sequence is 15 residues long. CDR3 bases: TGTGCCAGCAGCCCAGACAGGGGAAGGAATCAGCCCCAGCATTTT. It translates to CASSPDRGRNQPQHF.

This chain joins TRBV9 and TRBJ2-1; 8 bases are a match to TRBD1. CDR3 length: 15 residues. After removal of 4 bases from V and 9 bases from J, the junction contained 12 bases not matched to a gene. Germline CDR1 is SGDLS and CDR2 is YYNGEE. The DNA of the CDR3 is TGTGCCAGCAGCTTACAGACAGGGGCACTGGGTGAGCAGTTCTTC. Amino acid sequence: CASSLQTGALGEQFF.

This clone was detected once. The chain couples TRBV7-6 to TRBJ2-3; D not certain. Germline assignment: CDR1 SGHVS and CDR2 FNYEAQ. Trimming removed 2 bases at V and 6 bases at J, with 9 bases between. CDR3 length: 13 amino acids. CDR3 protein: CASSLFVGDTQYF. DNA for the CDR3: TGTGCCAGCAGCTTATTTGTGGGGGATACGCAGTATTTT.

The gene calls are TRBV28 and TRBJ2-2, with TRBD1 matching 10 bases. The germline V gene encodes CDR1 MDHEN and CDR2 SYDVKM. CDR3 length equals 14 residues. The CDR3 sequence: CATGTGVLTGELFF. Written as DNA, the CDR3 is TGTGCTACCGGGACAGGGGTCCTCACCGGGGAGCTGTTTTTT.

This clone was seen a single time. This chain connects TRBV4-1 to TRBJ1-2; D gene unclear. The CDR3 covers 15 residues. The V end lost 4 bases, the J end lost 7 bases, and 19 bases lay between the germline ends. The germline CDR1 and CDR2 sequences are MGHRA and YSYEKL. The CDR3 DNA is TGCGCCAGCAGCCGCGGGGAGAGAGGAGCTCGTGGCTACACCTTC. Translated: CASSRGERGARGYTF.

V is TRBV12-5 and J is TRBJ1-2; D unclear. Trimming pared 1 base from V and 4 bases from J, leaving 13 bases between. The CDR3 is 15 amino acids. The germline V gene has CDR1 LGHNT and CDR2 FRNRAP. The CDR3 here is CASGLGRRNSYGYTF. Here the CDR3 DNA reads TGTGCTAGTGGTTTGGGGAGACGGAACTCCTATGGCTACACCTTC.

The chain combines TRBV15 with TRBJ1-5; the D gene is possibly TRBD1 (5 bases). There are 15 residues in the CDR3. Trimming left V 1 base short and J 4 bases short, with 11 bases between. The germline CDR1 and CDR2 sequences are LNHNV and YYDKDF (reference sequence). The CDR3 reads CATSRVAGGNQPQHF. CDR3 DNA: TGTGCCACCAGCAGAGTGGCGGGGGGAAATCAGCCCCAGCATTTT.

This clone was observed a handful of times. The V call is TRBV15, the J call TRBJ2-7; D gene unclear. In germline, CDR1 is LNHNV, CDR2 YYDKDF (reference sequence). V lost 0 bases, J lost 2 bases, and 8 bases lay in between. This CDR3 contains 14 residues. The CDR3 region is CATSREVQTYEQYF. CDR3 sequence (DNA): TGTGCCACCAGCAGAGAGGTACAGACCTACGAGCAGTACTTC.

The rearrangement joins TRBV28 to TRBJ1-5; 10 nucleotides align to TRBD1. Per the germline V gene, CDR1 is MDHEN and CDR2 is SYDVKM. Trimming removed 11 bases from V and 4 bases from J; junction bases left unmatched: 11. The CDR3 length is 15 residues. In nucleotides, the CDR3 is TGTGCCGTCTTCCGGGACAGGGGTTCAAATCAGCCCCAGCATTTT. Its translation: CAVFRDRGSNQPQHF.

V and J are TRBV7-2 and TRBJ1-1, with 9 bases aligning to TRBD1. CDR3 length: 15 amino acids. Germline CDR1 is SGHTA and CDR2 is FQGNSA. V gave up 5 bases and J gave up 5 bases; unmatched junction bases: 9. The CDR3 protein is CASSLQGQGGTEAFF. CDR3 sequence (DNA): TGTGCCAGCAGCCTCCAGGGACAGGGAGGGACTGAAGCTTTCTTT.

This clone has only one observation. The chain uses TRBV4-2 and TRBJ2-2; weak D call: TRBD2 (6 bases). The germline V and J ends were trimmed by 0 bases and 4 bases, with 18 bases remaining between them. CDR3 length equals 18 residues. Germline V gives CDR1 LGHNA, CDR2 YNFKEQ. The CDR3 DNA is TGTGCCAGCAGCCAAGATCCGACGGGAGCGGTGCGCACCGGGGAGCTGTTTTTT. Amino acids: CASSQDPTGAVRTGELFF.

The V gene is TRBV7-3, the J gene TRBJ1-1, with 7 nucleotides matching TRBD1. The V gene's germline CDR1 is SGHTA and CDR2 FQGTGA. This CDR3 is 16 amino acids long. With V trimmed by 6 bases and J by 0 bases, 10 bases remained unmatched. CDR3 nucleotide sequence: TGTGCCAGCAGTCAAAAACCGACAGGGATGAACACTGAAGCTTTCTTT. Translation: CASSQKPTGMNTEAFF.

The J gene is TRBJ1-5, the V gene TRBV6-1, with unresolved D. CDR1 and CDR2 from the germline V gene are MNHNS and SASEGT. V gave up 4 bases and J gave up 0 bases, with 10 bases separating them. CDR3 length: 15 residues. CDR3 DNA: TGTGCCAGCAGTGCAGGAGCCGATAGCAATCAGCCCCAGCATTTT. This codes for CASSAGADSNQPQHF.

The chain joins TRBV2 to TRBJ2-3; 9 nucleotides align to TRBD2. The CDR3 covers 15 residues. V gave up 7 bases and J gave up 2 bases; unmatched junction bases: 7. Germline CDR1 and CDR2: SNHLY and FYNNEI. The CDR3: CASKELAGLTDTQYF. As DNA, the CDR3 is TGTGCCAGCAAAGAACTAGCGGGCCTCACAGATACGCAGTATTTT.

This sequence joins TRBV4-1 and TRBJ2-7, with D unresolved. V dropped 3 bases and J dropped 0 bases, with 6 bases sitting between them. Per the germline V gene, CDR1 is MGHRA and CDR2 is YSYEKL. CDR3 length equals 13 residues. The CDR3 sequence is CASSHESSYEQYF. Here the CDR3 DNA reads TGCGCCAGCAGCCACGAAAGCTCCTACGAGCAGTACTTC.

The V and J genes are TRBV30 and TRBJ2-5; D unclear. The CDR3 runs 11 residues. Trimming left V 3 bases short and J 5 bases short, with 7 bases between. Germline lookup yields CDR1 GTSNPN and CDR2 SVGIG (reference sequence). The CDR3, as DNA: TGTGCCTGGAGCGGTGGGGAGACCCAGTACTTC. Its protein is CAWSGGETQYF.

The chain has TRBV5-4 and TRBJ2-2; D ambiguous. CDR3 length: 13 amino acids. Between the trimmed V and J ends, which lost 0 bases and 6 bases, there was a span of 6 bases. Germline V gives CDR1 SGHNT, CDR2 YYREEE (reference sequence). The CDR3 reads CASSLDGAGELFF. For the CDR3, the DNA is TGTGCCAGCAGCTTGGATGGAGCCGGGGAGCTGTTTTTT.